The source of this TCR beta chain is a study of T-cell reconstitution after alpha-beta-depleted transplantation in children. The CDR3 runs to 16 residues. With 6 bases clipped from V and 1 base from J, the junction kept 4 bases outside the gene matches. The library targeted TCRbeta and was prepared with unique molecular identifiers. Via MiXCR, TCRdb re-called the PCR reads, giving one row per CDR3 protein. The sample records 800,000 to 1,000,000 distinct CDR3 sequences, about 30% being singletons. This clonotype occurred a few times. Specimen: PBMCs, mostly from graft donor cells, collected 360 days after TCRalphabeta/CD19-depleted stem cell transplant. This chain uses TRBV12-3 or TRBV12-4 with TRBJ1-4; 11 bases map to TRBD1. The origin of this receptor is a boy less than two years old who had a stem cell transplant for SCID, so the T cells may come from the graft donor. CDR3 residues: CASSPGQGVTNEKLFF. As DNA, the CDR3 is TGTGCCAGCAGCCCGGGACAGGGGGTAACTAATGAAAAACTGTTTTTT.